The 18 T cell receptor beta chains given below trace back to one sample, sequenced in a study of blood T cells in healthy people across ages. It was with a sample-barcoded 5' primer and a J-beta primer mix that a second PCR of about 6 to 12 cycles was run. One entry per CDR3 protein, called by TCRdb with MiXCR from the 5' RACE reads. This table has 540,000 or so distinct CDR3 sequences, roughly 48% appearing once. Sequencing was carried out using blood. The receptors were sampled from a man of 80 years or more in good health.

Ten or more counts support this clonotype. The chain joins TRBV10-3 to TRBJ2-3; the match to TRBD2 covers 9 bases. Germline V lookup: CDR1 ENHRY, CDR2 SYGVKD. The CDR3 length is 14 residues. V shed 5 bases and J 0 bases; nucleotides not matched to a gene: 0. The CDR3 here is CAISLAGSTDTQYF. CDR3 coding DNA: TGTGCCATCAGTCTAGCGGGAAGCACAGATACGCAGTATTTT.

The chain couples TRBV18 to TRBJ2-3; 14 bases agree with TRBD2. V trimming: 5 bases; J trimming: 6 bases; junction bases outside the gene matches: 4. This CDR3 contains 15 residues. CDR1 KGHSH and CDR2 LQKENI come from the germline V gene. The CDR3 DNA reads TGTGCCAGCTCATTCCGGACTAGCGGGAGGGATACGCAGTATTTT. It codes for CASSFRTSGRDTQYF.

This clonotype occurred a few times. The chain is built from TRBV7-9 and TRBJ2-5; D is possibly TRBD1 or TRBD2 (5 bases each). Per germline, CDR1 SEHNR and CDR2 FQNEAQ (reference sequence). This CDR3 is 15 amino acids long. Trimming cost V 1 base and J 2 bases, with 11 bases left between them. CDR3 sequence: CASSLGGARQETQYF. DNA for the CDR3: TGTGCCAGCAGCTTAGGAGGGGCCAGACAAGAGACCCAGTACTTC.

On this clonotype: A much larger clonotype is one base distant, so this may be a read error. Here the CDR3 DNA reads TGCGCCAGCAGCCAACCTGGCGGGGGAGCTAGCACAGATACGCAGTATTTT. It is translated as CASSQPGGGASTDTQYF. This chain uses TRBV5-1 with TRBJ2-3, with 7 bases identical to TRBD2. In germline, CDR1 is SGHRS, CDR2 YFSETQ. CDR3 length: 17 amino acids. With 4 bases clipped from V and 0 bases from J, the junction kept 11 bases outside the gene matches.

To note about this clonotype: A much larger clone differs by one base, so this may be a read error. This sequence joins TRBV24-1 and TRBJ1-4, with no clear D. The germline V gene has CDR1 KGHDR and CDR2 SFDVKD. The CDR3 sequence is 16 residues long. CDR3 bases: TGTGCCGCCAGTGATCCGCGGCGAGGCACTAATGAAAAACTGTTTTTT. As protein: CAASDPRRGTNEKLFF.

The chain combines TRBV30 with TRBJ2-1, with D perhaps matching TRBD2 (5 bases). The V end lost 5 bases, the J end lost 5 bases, and 13 bases lay between the germline ends. The CDR3 loop spans 13 amino acids. Germline V gene sequence: CDR1 GTSNPN, CDR2 SVGIG (reference sequence). The CDR3 nucleotides read TGTGCCTGGCTGTTTAGCGCGGACAATGAGCAGTTCTTC. Amino acids: CAWLFSADNEQFF.

The V gene is TRBV7-9, the J gene TRBJ2-3; D call uncertain. Trimming removed 2 bases from V and 2 bases from J, with 8 bases in between. Looked up from germline, CDR1 is SEHNR and CDR2 is FQNEAQ (reference sequence). The CDR3 covers 14 residues. CDR3 sequence (DNA): TGTGCCAGCAGCTTACCAGATCTCACAGATACGCAGTATTTT. This translates into CASSLPDLTDTQYF.

This clonotype was counted between two and nine times. This chain joins TRBV7-2 and TRBJ1-1; D call uncertain. V was cut by 0 bases and J by 6 bases, with 8 bases left in between. The CDR3 length is 13 residues. Germline values: CDR1 SGHTA, CDR2 FQGNSA. CDR3: CASSLAPAAEAFF. The CDR3 bases are TGTGCCAGCAGCTTAGCTCCGGCAGCTGAAGCTTTCTTT. Variable domain in full (rest from reference TRBV7-2 and TRBJ1-1): GAGVSQSPSNKVTEKGKDVELRCDPISGHTALYWYRQSLGQGLEFLIYFQGNSAPDKSGLPSDRFSAERTGGSVSTLTIQRTQQEDSAVYLCASSLAPAAEAFFGQGTRLTVV.

The chain has TRBV20-1 and TRBJ1-4, with D unclear. With 6 bases removed from V and 8 bases from J, the gap between germline ends came to 16 bases. Germline CDR1 and CDR2: DFQATT and SNEGSKA (reference sequence). This CDR3 spans 13 amino acids. The CDR3 region is CSAIWTPGEKLFF. CDR3 bases: TGCAGTGCAATTTGGACCCCTGGGGAAAAACTGTTTTTT.

The chain links TRBV6-2 or TRBV6-3 to TRBJ2-1, with TRBD1 identical over 8 bases. CDR1 is MNHEY, CDR2 SVGEGT, per germline. This CDR3 comprises 20 residues. V gave up 6 bases and J gave up 0 bases; unmatched junction bases: 19. CDR3 bases: TGTGCCAGCAGCACCTACCTGGGGACAGGCCGTACTAGCTCCTACAATGAGCAGTTCTTC. The encoded protein is CASSTYLGTGRTSSYNEQFF.

This clonotype was seen a handful of times. This sequence joins TRBV12-3 or TRBV12-4 and TRBJ2-7, with D possibly being TRBD1 or TRBD2 (5 bases each). Trimming took off 6 bases at V and 4 bases at J, with 16 bases between the two ends. The CDR3 sequence is 14 residues long. DNA for the CDR3: TGTGCCAGCAGCCCCGGGACGGCCCCTTACGAGCAGTACTTC. Translated, it gives CASSPGTAPYEQYF.

This clonotype occurred a few times. This chain connects TRBV7-2 to TRBJ2-7, with TRBD2 as a possible D gene (5 bases). The V gene's germline CDR1 is SGHTA and CDR2 FQGNSA. This CDR3 spans 14 amino acids. The V gene lost 4 bases and the J gene lost 2 bases, with 12 bases spanning the gap. CDR3: CASSYDYSTYEQYF. The CDR3 DNA reads TGTGCCAGCAGCTACGACTACTCCACCTACGAGCAGTACTTC.

This rearrangement joins TRBV27 to TRBJ2-7; 7 bases are shared with TRBD1. The germline V gene has CDR1 MNHEY and CDR2 SMNVEV (reference sequence). Trimming cost V 6 bases and J 0 bases; bases outside gene matches: 5. CDR3 length equals 14 residues. CDR3 sequence (DNA): TGTGCCAGCAGCGGGACAGCACGCTCCTACGAGCAGTACTTC. Protein sequence: CASSGTARSYEQYF.

In its sample, this clonotype was seen a few times. J is TRBJ2-7 and V is TRBV10-3; 7 nucleotides agree with TRBD1. CDR1 and CDR2 (germline): ENHRY, SYGVKD. V was pared by 10 bases and J by 0 bases, with 9 bases of the junction left unmatched. The CDR3 consists of 14 residues. CDR3 loop: CATKPGQNSYEQYF. The DNA of the CDR3 is TGTGCCACCAAACCGGGACAGAACTCCTACGAGCAGTACTTC.

This clonotype was counted ten times or more. The chain employs TRBV7-2 and TRBJ2-7; TRBD2 is a possible D gene (6 bases). The CDR3 length is 15 residues. Trimming shortened V by 4 bases and J by 0 bases, and 13 bases separated the two germline ends. Germline CDR1 and CDR2: SGHTA and FQGNSA. CDR3 loop: CASSSTAGLSYEQYF. For the CDR3, the DNA is TGTGCCAGCAGCTCCACAGCGGGCCTCTCCTACGAGCAGTACTTC.

This clonotype has ten or more counts. The J gene is TRBJ2-7, the V gene TRBV6-5; D gene unclear. V was cut by 8 bases and J by 3 bases, with 8 bases left in between. Germline V gives CDR1 MNHEY, CDR2 SVGAGI. This CDR3 contains 11 residues. CDR3 sequence (DNA): TGTGCCAGCCGTAACAACTACGAGCAGTACTTC. Protein sequence: CASRNNYEQYF.

This clonotype showed up just a few times. V usage is TRBV13 and J usage is TRBJ2-7; TRBD2 might be the D (6 bases). Germline assignment: CDR1 PRHDT and CDR2 FYEKMQ (reference sequence). V lost 5 bases, J lost 11 bases, and 13 bases lay in between. This CDR3 comprises 11 residues. CDR3 nucleotides: TGTGCCAGCAGCCTCGTCGGGGAGGAGTACTTC. This gives the protein CASSLVGEEYF.

The V call is TRBV4-3, the J call TRBJ1-4; the D gene is possibly TRBD1 (5 bases). The CDR3 consists of 16 residues. Germline V gene sequence: CDR1 LGHNA, CDR2 YSLEER. Trimming took off 3 bases at V and 7 bases at J, with 18 bases between the two ends. CDR3 DNA: TGCGCCAGCAGCCAGGGGCCGGACATCTTCGGTGAAAAACTGTTTTTT. Its protein product is CASSQGPDIFGEKLFF.